One T cell receptor beta chain is described in this entry. The target of this receptor is not known. Base qualities are not recorded, but no much larger clone differs from it by a single base. The CDR3 regions of human TCRbeta chains were analyzed by immunosequencing. The paper's processing steps were these. TCRs in the repertoires were matched against a reference library of SARS-CoV-2-specific TCRs that had been generated with the MIRA antigen-specificity platform. Breadth was defined as the fraction of unique TCRs that were SARS-CoV-2-associated. Depth was defined as the fraction of total T cells that were SARS-CoV-2-associated. Using the MIRA data, every spike-specific TCR was mapped to the spike region that the TCR reacted to and assigned to either a CD4 or a CD8 class. Log10-transformed breadth and depth values were compared by one-way ANOVA with Sidak's multiple comparisons tests. Entries here come from immuneACCESS through TCRdb and include only in-frame sequences with V and J called. Some clones fail to appear in such tables; in the studies checked, an unresolved V gene covers under half of the shortfall, and the cause of the remainder is unknown. V and J calls and clone size are as listed in that table; D and trimming were resolved from the DNA. For this sample there are 65,000 to 75,000 clones; around 84% appear just once. The leading ten clones occupy around 20% of the sample.

The sample's time point label, decoded: baseline before first vaccination. Vaccinee samples came from UK trials COV001 and COV002, including a single-blind randomized controlled phase 2/3 trial of AZD1222 (ChAdOx1 nCoV-19) in healthy adults. For TCRbeta chain sequencing, PBMC samples were collected from trial participants at day 0 and at day 28 after the second dose. This specimen belongs to a study of T cell responses to AZD1222 COVID-19 vaccine (dated by TCRdb to the early 2020s). Concerning the study at large: AZD1222 recipients whose second dose came at about 4 weeks and those whose second dose came at about 12 weeks were combined into one group, since spike-specific TCR depth and breadth did not differ between the two schedules. A total of more than 230 trial participants underwent TCR sequencing, of whom roughly 210 had received two doses of AZD1222 and some 25 had received two doses of the MenACWY control vaccine. Enrollment into the trials was organized by age into subgroups of 18-55, 56-69 and 70-plus years, and those subgroups contained roughly 150, 30 and 60 TCR-sequenced participants, respectively.

The paper as a whole reports these results and caveats: Reportedly, almost half of the unique spike-specific TCRs recognized epitopes lying outside the regions that are mutated in the B.1.351 and B.1.1.7 variants. The 56-69-year group was small, and its depth increase did not reach significance, likely because of low power. Most participants were white British and females outnumbered males, and the authors suggested that clonal diversity may have been underestimated. A significant rise in spike-specific TCR breadth and depth was observed after two AZD1222 doses relative to day 0 and relative to MenACWY recipients. The whole spike protein was spanned by vaccine-associated CD4 TCRs, and dominant responses were seen in regions 160-218 and 743-854. Only five or six AZD1222 recipients were SARS-CoV-2 seropositive at baseline, limiting conclusions about previously exposed vaccinees. Because no samples from the day 14 peak response were available, repertoires could be characterized only after the peak T cell response.

This TCR was recovered from an adult in good health. Sequenced here: peripheral blood, sampled on day 0 of AZD1222 vaccination.

DNA sequence: TGTGCCAGTAGTGCCAGGGGTGGCGGCTACACCTTC. It encodes CASSARGGGYTF. Recombination linked TRBV19 to TRBJ1-2; the D gene is perhaps TRBD1, from 6 matching bases. Reading from cysteine to phenylalanine, the CDR3 counts 12 amino acids. Here the CDR3 DNA is all that survives: 36 bases in frame from base 1. V loses 5 bases, J loses 8 bases, and the germline ends lie 12 bases apart. Per the germline V gene (reference sequence), LNHDA is the CDR1 and SQIVND is the CDR2.